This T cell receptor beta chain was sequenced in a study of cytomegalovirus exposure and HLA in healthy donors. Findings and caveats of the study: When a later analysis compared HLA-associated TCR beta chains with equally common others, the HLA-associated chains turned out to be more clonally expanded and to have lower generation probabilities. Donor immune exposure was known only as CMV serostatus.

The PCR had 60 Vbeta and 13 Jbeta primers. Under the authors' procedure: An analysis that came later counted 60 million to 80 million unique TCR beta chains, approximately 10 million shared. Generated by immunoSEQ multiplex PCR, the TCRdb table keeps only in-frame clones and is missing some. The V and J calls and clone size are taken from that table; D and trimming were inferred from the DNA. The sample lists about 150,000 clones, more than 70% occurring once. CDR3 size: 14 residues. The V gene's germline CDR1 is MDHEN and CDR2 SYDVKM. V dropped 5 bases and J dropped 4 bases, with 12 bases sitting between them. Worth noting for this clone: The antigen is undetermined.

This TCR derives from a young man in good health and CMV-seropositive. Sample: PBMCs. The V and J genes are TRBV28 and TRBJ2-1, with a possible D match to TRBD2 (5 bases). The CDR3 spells CASSRDRKYNEQFF. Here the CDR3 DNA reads TGTGCCAGCAGTCGGGATCGTAAATACAATGAGCAGTTCTTC.